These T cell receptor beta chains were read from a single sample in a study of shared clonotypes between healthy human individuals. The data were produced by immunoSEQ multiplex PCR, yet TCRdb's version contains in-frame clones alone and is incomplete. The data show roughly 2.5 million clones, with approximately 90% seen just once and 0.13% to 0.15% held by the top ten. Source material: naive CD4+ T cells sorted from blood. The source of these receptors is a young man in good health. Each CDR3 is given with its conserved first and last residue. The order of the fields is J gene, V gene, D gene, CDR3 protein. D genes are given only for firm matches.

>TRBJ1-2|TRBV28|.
CASSLKAGWDGYTF
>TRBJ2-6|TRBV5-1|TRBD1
CASSPQGVTSGANVLTF
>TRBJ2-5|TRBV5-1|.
CASSLGGEAVQETQYF
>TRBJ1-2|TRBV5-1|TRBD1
CASSLEGTGWGYTF
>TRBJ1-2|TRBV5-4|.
CASSFSGLSYGYTF
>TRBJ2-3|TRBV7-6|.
CASSSAPPDTQYF
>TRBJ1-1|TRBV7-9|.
CASSIRGGENTEAFF
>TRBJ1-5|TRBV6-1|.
CASSELRNQPQHF
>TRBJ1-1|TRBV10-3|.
CAISESVDTEAFF
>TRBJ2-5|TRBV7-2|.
CASSLGEIETQYF
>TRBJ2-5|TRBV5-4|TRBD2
CASSLAVAGGQETQYF
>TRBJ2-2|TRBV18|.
CASSPEGLDYTGELFF
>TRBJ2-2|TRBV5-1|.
CASSLESSNTGELFF
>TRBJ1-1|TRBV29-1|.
CSSTEAFF
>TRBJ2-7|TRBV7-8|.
CASSLDRWGQRHEQYF
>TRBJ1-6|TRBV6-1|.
CASSEDPGASPLHF
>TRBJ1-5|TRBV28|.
CASSPSGGNGNQPQHF
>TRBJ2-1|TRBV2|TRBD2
CASRDLGGNYNEQFF
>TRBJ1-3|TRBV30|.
CACSGGSGNTIYF
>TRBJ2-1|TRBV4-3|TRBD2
CASSQDGGLAGFSYNEQFF
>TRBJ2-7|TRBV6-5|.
CASSYSSNYEQYF
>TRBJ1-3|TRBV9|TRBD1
CASSTKLQGDGGNTIYF
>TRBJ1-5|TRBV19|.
CASCSVGNQPQHF
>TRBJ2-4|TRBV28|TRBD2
CASSRSGGPQGIQYF
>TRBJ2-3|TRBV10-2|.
CASRVAASTDTQYF
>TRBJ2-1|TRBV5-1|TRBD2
CASSPTSGRLNEQFF
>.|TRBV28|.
CASSPTGFEQYF
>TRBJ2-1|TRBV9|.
CASSVAGRGQYNEQFF
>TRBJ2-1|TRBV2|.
CASSERLANYNEQFF